The 26 T cell receptor beta chains in this list originate from one sample, sequenced in a study of beta chain features in type 1 diabetes (dated by TCRdb to the late 2010s). Broad study findings and their caveats: A moderate but significant shortening of TCRB CDR3 length was observed in type 1 diabetes patients in all four CD4+ subsets.

The library was made by the immunoSEQ multiplex PCR assay. The High Capacity cDNA Reverse Transcription Kit was used to reverse transcribe all of the isolated RNA, meaning that expressed TCRB transcripts were what got sequenced. Sourced from immuneACCESS, this table was stored by TCRdb with only in-frame sequences that have V and J called. A share of the clones is absent; for the studies checked, an unresolved V gene accounts for under half, and the remainder has no known explanation. The sample table records about 250,000 clones; approximately 10% of these occur just once. In total, the top ten clones hold 0.017% of the sample. Their target antigens are unknown. Specimen: naive CD4+ T cells from blood. What this sample's cell subset or site label stands for: true naive CD4+ T cells. Receptors originate from a man younger than 45 with type 1 diabetes.

The gene calls are TRBV28 and TRBJ1-5; D remains ambiguous. V was cut by 7 bases and J by 11 bases, with 15 bases left in between. There are 12 residues in the CDR3. Germline V gives CDR1 MDHEN, CDR2 SYDVKM. The CDR3 here is CASTSLKESQHF. The CDR3 nucleotides read TGTGCCAGCACTTCCCTAAAAGAGTCCCAGCATTTT. The full variable domain, rest sourced from reference TRBV28 and TRBJ1-5, is DVKVTQSSRYLVKRTGEKVFLECVQDMDHENMFWYRQDPGLGLRLIYFSYDVKMKEKGDIPEGYSVSREKKERFSLILESASTNQTSMYLCASTSLKESQHFGDGTRLSIL.

This clone was counted many times. The V gene is TRBV29-1, the J gene TRBJ2-1, with D perhaps matching TRBD1 (5 bases). V was pared by 4 bases and J by 4 bases, with 8 bases between. Germline assignment: CDR1 SQVTM and CDR2 ANQGSEA. The CDR3 has 12 residues. The DNA of the CDR3 is TGCAGCGTTGGACAGCCTTACAATGAGCAGTTCTTC. Its protein is CSVGQPYNEQFF.

This clone was seen only a few times. J is TRBJ1-1 and V is TRBV9; 11 bases line up with TRBD1. From germline, CDR1 is SGDLS and CDR2 YYNGEE. The CDR3 is 15 amino acids. J was trimmed by 4 bases and V by 6 bases; bases with no gene match: 8. The DNA for the CDR3 is TGTGCCAGCACCCTTACCGGGACAGGGGGCACTGAAGCTTTCTTT. It specifies CASTLTGTGGTEAFF.

This clone was observed a handful of times. CDR3 protein: CASSVEAGGVYGYTF. CDR3 DNA sequence: TGTGCCAGCAGCGTAGAGGCAGGGGGCGTATATGGCTACACCTTC. The chain employs TRBV9 and TRBJ1-2; the match to TRBD1 covers 8 bases. Germline assignment: CDR1 SGDLS and CDR2 YYNGEE. The junction had 6 bases not matched to a gene; V was cut back by 0 bases and J by 5 bases. The CDR3 spans 15 residues.

The CDR3 sequence: CASSGTRYSNQPQHF. The CDR3, as DNA: TGTGCCAGCAGTGGGACACGGTATAGCAATCAGCCCCAGCATTTT. This chain joins TRBV2 and TRBJ1-5; a possible D gene is TRBD1 (5 bases). The CDR3 has 15 amino acids. The ends were cut back, 4 bases at V and 0 bases at J, with 10 bases in the middle. CDR1 SNHLY and CDR2 FYNNEI come from the germline V gene.

The chain links TRBV7-2 to TRBJ2-3; unclear D gene. This CDR3 is 15 amino acids long. V lost 2 bases to trimming and J lost 1 base, with 10 bases between them. Germline V lookup: CDR1 SGHTA, CDR2 FQGNSA. The CDR3 here is CASSLNQFRTDTQYF. The CDR3 DNA reads TGTGCCAGCAGCTTAAATCAATTCCGCACAGATACGCAGTATTTT.

V gene TRBV15 combines with J gene TRBJ2-4, with a weak D call TRBD1 (6 bases). Looked up from germline, CDR1 is LNHNV and CDR2 is YYDKDF (reference sequence). V shed 5 bases and J shed 1 base, with 15 bases lying between them. The CDR3 consists of 16 residues. The CDR3 DNA is TGTGCCACCAGCGGTGGGCGCGGACAGGCCAAAAACATTCAGTACTTC. Residues: CATSGGRGQAKNIQYF. Full variable domain (outside the CDR3, taken from reference TRBV15 and TRBJ2-4): DAMVIQNPRYQVTQFGKPVTLSCSQTLNHNVMYWYQQKSSQAPKLLFHYYDKDFNNEADTPDNFQSRRPNTSFCFLDIRSPGLGDTAMYLCATSGGRGQAKNIQYFGAGTRLSVL.

Only a few counts were recorded for this clone. The genes are TRBV9 and TRBJ2-7; TRBD2 matches 7 bases. V was clipped by 0 bases and J by 6 bases; unmatched bases: 6. CDR1 and CDR2 from the germline V gene are SGDLS and YYNGEE. This CDR3 has 14 amino acids. The chain's CDR3 is CASSVAAPGGEQYF. CDR3 in DNA: TGTGCCAGCAGCGTAGCTGCGCCGGGAGGCGAGCAGTACTTC.

The gene calls are TRBV30 and TRBJ1-2; D perhaps matches TRBD1 (5 bases). CDR1 is GTSNPN and CDR2 is SVGIG in the germline V gene (reference sequence). Trimming took 4 bases from V and 9 from J, leaving 24 bases between them. The length of the CDR3 is 15 residues. The CDR3 here is CAWIPYYRGPMSYTF. DNA for the CDR3: TGTGCCTGGATACCATATTATAGGGGTCCTATGAGCTACACCTTC.

This clone was seen a handful of times. The V call is TRBV27, the J call TRBJ1-5, with TRBD1 matching over 10 bases. The CDR3 covers 13 residues. J lost 6 bases, V lost 4 bases, and 0 bases had no gene match. The germline gives CDR1 MNHEY, CDR2 SMNVEV (reference sequence). The CDR3 DNA is TGTGCCAGCAGTTGGGACAGGGGTCAGCCCCAGCATTTT. Translated: CASSWDRGQPQHF.

The chain couples TRBV9 to TRBJ2-5, with D tentatively TRBD2 (5 bases). The V gene's germline CDR1 is SGDLS and CDR2 YYNGEE. Trimming removed 0 bases from V and 2 bases from J, with 14 bases in between. This CDR3 has 16 amino acids. The CDR3 DNA reads as TGTGCCAGCAGCGTAGGTCTAGGGTCGGGGCAAGAGACCCAGTACTTC. Translated: CASSVGLGSGQETQYF.

V is TRBV2 and J is TRBJ2-2; D is undetermined. The CDR3 is 14 amino acids. The germline V and J ends were trimmed by 6 bases and 4 bases, with 12 bases remaining between them. From germline, CDR1 is SNHLY and CDR2 FYNNEI. The CDR3 nucleotides read TGTGCCAGCAGCACCCAGTTGGTCACCGGGGAGCTGTTTTTT. It specifies CASSTQLVTGELFF. Using reference TRBV2 and TRBJ2-2 for the parts outside the CDR3, the full variable domain is EPEVTQTPSHQVTQMGQEVILRCVPISNHLYFYWYRQILGQKVEFLVSFYNNEISEKSEIFDDQFSVERPDGSNFTLKIRSTKLEDSAMYFCASSTQLVTGELFFGEGSRLTVL.

V usage is TRBV6-5 and J usage is TRBJ2-5; TRBD2 matches at 13 bases. The germline V gene has CDR1 MNHEY and CDR2 SVGAGI. The CDR3 loop spans 14 amino acids. J lost 5 bases, V lost 9 bases, and 6 bases had no gene match. The CDR3 reads CASTGTSGAETQYF. The DNA of the CDR3 is TGTGCCAGTACCGGGACTAGCGGGGCCGAGACCCAGTACTTC.

The table lists this clone with a few counts. The rearrangement joins TRBV9 to TRBJ2-3; D not resolved. This CDR3 spans 14 amino acids. From germline, CDR1 is SGDLS and CDR2 YYNGEE. The V end was cut by 5 bases, the J end by 2 bases, with 12 bases between. The CDR3 reads CASSLRDTTDTQYF. The CDR3 nucleotides are TGTGCCAGCAGTCTCCGCGACACCACAGATACGCAGTATTTT. The full variable domain, its missing parts supplied by reference TRBV9 and TRBJ2-3, is DSGVTQTPKHLITATGQRVTLRCSPRSGDLSVYWYQQSLDQGLQFLIQYYNGEERAKGNILERFSAQQFPDLHSELNLSSLELGDSALYFCASSLRDTTDTQYFGPGTRLTVL.

The V gene is TRBV7-9, the J gene TRBJ1-2; 7 positions agree with TRBD1. The ends lost 3 bases at V and 4 bases at J; junction bases unmatched: 2. Germline V gene sequence: CDR1 SEHNR, CDR2 FQNEAQ (reference sequence). The CDR3 is made up of 13 amino acids. As DNA, the CDR3 is TGTGCCAGCAGCTTGGGGACAGTCTATGGCTACACCTTC. Protein: CASSLGTVYGYTF.

This clone was seen more than once but under ten times. The chain uses TRBV23-1 and TRBJ1-5; D unclear. TRBV23-1 is sorted into the ORF group, with uncertain function. This CDR3 is 16 amino acids long. V lost 0 bases to trimming and J lost 8 bases, with 17 bases between them. CDR3 amino acids: CASSQSSGSPDEPQHF. DNA for the CDR3: TGCGCCAGCAGTCAATCGAGCGGTTCTCCGGACGAGCCCCAGCATTTT.

This chain links TRBV10-3 with TRBJ2-5, with 8 bases that match TRBD2. CDR1 and CDR2 from the germline V gene are ENHRY and SYGVKD. V trimming: 1 base; J trimming: 2 bases; junction bases outside the gene matches: 6. There are 16 residues in the CDR3. The CDR3 DNA reads TGTGCCATCAGTGAGTACCAGACTAGCGTTCAAGAGACCCAGTACTTC. It encodes CAISEYQTSVQETQYF.

There are a few counts of this clone. The chain couples TRBV7-9 to TRBJ1-1; no reliable D call. V lost 5 bases and J lost 0, with 7 bases in between. The V gene's germline CDR1 is SEHNR and CDR2 FQNEAQ (reference sequence). This CDR3 is 13 amino acids long. CDR3 sequence (DNA): TGTGCCAGCAGCCTTTACATGAACACTGAAGCTTTCTTT. This translates into CASSLYMNTEAFF. Variable domain in full (rest from reference TRBV7-9 and TRBJ1-1): DTGVSQNPRHKITKRGQNVTFRCDPISEHNRLYWYRQTLGQGPEFLTYFQNEAQLEKSRLLSDRFSAERPKGSFSTLEIQRTEQGDSAMYLCASSLYMNTEAFFGQGTRLTVV.

The chain has TRBV6-1 and TRBJ2-1, with 11 bases lining up with TRBD2. From germline, CDR1 is MNHNS and CDR2 SASEGT. This CDR3 spans 14 amino acids. The V segment lost 7 bases and the J segment 12 bases; nucleotides outside the gene matches: 11. The DNA of the CDR3 is TGTGCCAGCACCTTAGCGGGGGGGCCAGGGGGGCAGTTCTTC. It encodes CASTLAGGPGGQFF.

The chain employs TRBV7-3 and TRBJ1-3; D unclear. The germline V gene encodes CDR1 SGHTA and CDR2 FQGTGA. Trimming cost V 5 bases and J 0 bases, with 5 bases left between them. This CDR3 spans 13 amino acids. The CDR3 region is CASSLSSGNTIYF. CDR3 sequence (DNA): TGTGCCAGCAGCCTGAGCTCTGGAAACACCATATATTTT.

The V call is TRBV7-2, the J call TRBJ1-2; TRBD1 aligns across 8 bases. Germline CDR1 SGHTA, CDR2 FQGNSA. The CDR3 loop spans 14 amino acids. With 5 bases clipped from V and 7 bases from J, the junction kept 9 bases outside the gene matches. In nucleotides, the CDR3 is TGTGCCAGCAGCCTTCAGACAGGGACAGGTGGCTACACCTTC. Its protein product is CASSLQTGTGGYTF.

This clone was seen a few times. The chain joins TRBV18 to TRBJ1-1; D may be TRBD1 (6 bases). The germline CDR1 and CDR2 sequences are KGHSH and LQKENI. Trimming pared 0 bases from V and 11 bases from J, leaving 10 bases between. The CDR3 extends over 12 amino acids. In nucleotides, the CDR3 is TGTGCCAGCTCACCACCGACAGGAAGCGCTTTCTTT. As protein: CASSPPTGSAFF.

This clone was counted only a few times. The V call is TRBV4-3, the J call TRBJ2-5, with a tentative D call TRBD2 (6 bases). The CDR3 totals 18 residues. The V and J ends lost 0 bases and 5 bases respectively, with 22 bases between them. The V gene's germline CDR1 is LGHNA and CDR2 YSLEER. The chain's CDR3 is CASSQDRSSGRIGETQYF. DNA of the CDR3: TGCGCCAGCAGCCAAGATCGATCGAGTGGGAGGATAGGTGAGACCCAGTACTTC.

The genes are TRBV29-1 and TRBJ2-3, with 8 nucleotides matching TRBD1. V lost 4 bases to trimming and J lost 4 bases; unmatched junction nucleotides: 10. Germline V lookup: CDR1 SQVTM, CDR2 ANQGSEA. This CDR3 spans 15 amino acids. CDR3: CSVVRAGGASDTQYF. The DNA for the CDR3 is TGCAGCGTTGTTAGGGCAGGGGGCGCTTCAGATACGCAGTATTTT.

The chain employs TRBV5-1 and TRBJ2-7; tentative D call: TRBD1 (6 bases). Per germline, CDR1 SGHRS and CDR2 YFSETQ. CDR3 size: 15 residues. V shed 1 base and J shed 2 bases, with 13 bases lying between them. Here the CDR3 reads CASSLIEQGTYEQYF. CDR3 in DNA: TGCGCCAGCAGCTTGATTGAACAGGGAACCTACGAGCAGTACTTC.

Only a few counts were recorded for this clone. This rearrangement joins TRBV7-3 to TRBJ2-6; 11 nucleotides line up with TRBD2. CDR1 is SGHTA, CDR2 FQGTGA, per germline. V lost 3 bases and J lost 4; bases outside the gene matches: 8. CDR3 length: 18 amino acids. This CDR3 is CASSFGLAGGSGANVLTF. The CDR3 coding sequence is TGTGCCAGCAGCTTCGGGCTAGCGGGGGGTTCGGGGGCCAACGTCCTGACTTTC.